These 5 T cell receptor beta chains originate from one sample sequenced in a study of Graves' ophthalmopathy and Graves' hyperthyroidism. RNA transcripts were the source from which TCR beta CDR3 regions were amplified. HTBI-primed RT-PCR formed the first round, and a multiplex PCR formed the second. One entry per CDR3 protein results from TCRdb running MiXCR on the multiplex PCR reads. The repertoire consists of around 600,000 distinct CDR3 sequences, with roughly 39% occurring once and the leading ten covering roughly 3%. Material for sequencing was peripheral blood. The receptors were gathered from an adult man with Graves' ophthalmopathy.

This clonotype was counted many times. This chain links TRBV7-2 with TRBJ1-1, with D possibly being TRBD1 (5 bases). Germline V lookup: CDR1 SGHTA, CDR2 FQGNSA. This CDR3 is built from 14 residues. V lost 1 base, J lost 4 bases, and 10 bases lay in between. The CDR3 bases are TGTGCCAGCAGCTTAGGGGGCAGGGTCACTGAAGCTTTCTTT. As protein: CASSLGGRVTEAFF. The entire variable domain, with the rest obtained from reference TRBV7-2 and TRBJ1-1, is as follows: GAGVSQSPSNKVTEKGKDVELRCDPISGHTALYWYRQSLGQGLEFLIYFQGNSAPDKSGLPSDRFSAERTGGSVSTLTIQRTQQEDSAVYLCASSLGGRVTEAFFGQGTRLTVV.

This clonotype was seen ten or more times. The chain couples TRBV14 to TRBJ2-2; D call uncertain. V was clipped by 6 bases and J by 0 bases, with 11 bases between them. The CDR3 runs 15 residues. Looked up from germline, CDR1 is SGHDN and CDR2 is FVKESK. The CDR3 DNA sequence: TGTGCCAGCAGTTTACGGAACGCGAACACCGGGGAGCTGTTTTTT. Its translation is CASSLRNANTGELFF.

This clonotype was detected ten times or more. This chain links TRBV5-1 with TRBJ2-6; 13 nucleotides line up with TRBD2. Germline V gene data show CDR1 as SGHRS and CDR2 as YFSETQ. Trimming took 4 bases from V and 4 from J; bases not matched to a gene: 5. This CDR3 is built from 17 residues. The CDR3 sequence: CASSPGLAGLGANVLTF. The CDR3 DNA sequence: TGCGCCAGCAGCCCGGGACTAGCGGGGCTGGGGGCCAACGTCCTGACTTTC.

V and J are TRBV20-1 and TRBJ2-5, with D tentatively TRBD1 (5 bases). The V gene's germline CDR1 is DFQATT and CDR2 SNEGSKA (reference sequence). V lost 3 bases, J lost 0 bases, and 8 bases lay in between. This CDR3 spans 13 amino acids. For the CDR3, the DNA is TGCAGTGCTAGTGACAGTGACCAAGAGACCCAGTACTTC. It translates to CSASDSDQETQYF.

The V gene is TRBV6-5, the J gene TRBJ2-2; perhaps TRBD1 as D (5 bases). The CDR3 is 13 amino acids. Germline loops: CDR1 MNHEY, CDR2 SVGAGI. V lost 6 bases and J lost 5, with 10 bases in between. CDR3 in amino acids: CASRIRETGELFF. The CDR3 DNA sequence: TGTGCCAGCAGGATCAGGGAAACCGGGGAGCTGTTTTTT.